Listed below are T cell receptor beta chains from one sample, sequenced in a study of T cell responses to AZD1222 COVID-19 vaccine. Produced via immunoSEQ multiplex PCR; TCRdb's table is partial and in-frame only. In the table there are 150,000 to 200,000 clones, 85% to 90% of which are singletons. Sequenced here: peripheral blood, sampled on day 0 of AZD1222 vaccination. These receptors originate from an adult in good health. The CDR3 runs from the conserved cysteine through the conserved F or W. The order of the fields is clone size, V gene, D gene, J gene, CDR3 DNA, CDR3 protein. The D gene is left open where the match is weak. The size entry is marked missing in some rows and otherwise reads once, few, many or a size class.

once,TRBV27,TRBD2,TRBJ2-2,TGTGCCAGCAGGGGACTAGCGGGAGCGAACACCGGGGAGCTGTTTTTT,CASRGLAGANTGELFF
-,TRBV6-6,-,TRBJ1-3,TGTGCCAGCAGTTACTTATCCGGGACGCAACACACCATATATTTT,CASSYLSGTQHTIYF
once,TRBV9,-,TRBJ1-2,TGTGCCAGCAGCGTACGGTTACAGTTAGACTATGGCTACACCTTC,CASSVRLQLDYGYTF
-,TRBV5-8,-,TRBJ1-2,TGTGCCAGCAGCGGGGGCGCGGGCAGGGCCCGAAACTATGGCTACACCTTC,CASSGGAGRARNYGYTF
medium-sized,TRBV7-3,-,TRBJ1-5,TGTGCCAGCAGCTTACAGGGCAATCAGCCCCAGCATTTT,CASSLQGNQPQHF
once,TRBV10-3,TRBD1,TRBJ1-2,TGTGCCATCAGGCGGACAGGAGTAAACTATGGCTACACCTTC,CAIRRTGVNYGYTF
once,TRBV7-3,TRBD1,TRBJ1-6,TGTGCCAGCAGCCTAGAGGGACAGGGGAACTCACCCCTCCACTTT,CASSLEGQGNSPLHF
-,TRBV3-1/TRBV3-2,TRBD2,TRBJ2-1,TGTGCCAGCAGCCCGTGGGCGGGGGGGCCCGGTGAGCAGTTCTTC,CASSPWAGGPGEQFF
few,TRBV11-3,-,TRBJ2-2,TGTGCCAGCAGCCCCCGGACGGGTGGAACCGGGGAGCTGTTTTTT,CASSPRTGGTGELFF
-,TRBV10-2,TRBD1,TRBJ2-5,TGCGCCCGCTGTGAGCGACAGGGTATTCGGAGGGAGACCCAGTACTTC,CARCERQGIRRETQYF
-,TRBV5-1,TRBD1,TRBJ1-1,TGCGCCAGCAGCCGGGACAGGGCGTCAAACACTGAAGCTTTCTTT,CASSRDRASNTEAFF
-,TRBV7-9,-,TRBJ2-7,TGTGCCAGCAGCTTGATCGGAGGGCCCTCCTACGAGCAGTACTTC,CASSLIGGPSYEQYF
-,TRBV28,-,TRBJ1-5,TGTGCTGCGGGGGGGCGGTTGAGCAATCAGCCCCAGCATTTT,CAAGGRLSNQPQHF
-,TRBV3-1/TRBV3-2,-,TRBJ2-1,TGTGCCAGCAGCCAAGCTTCAACAGGGAAGAGCCAAGAGGTCTTC,CASSQASTGKSQEVF
-,TRBV30,TRBD2,TRBJ2-7,TGTGCCTGGACAGGGGGGAGCGGGAGGGTCTACGAGCAGTACTTC,CAWTGGSGRVYEQYF
-,TRBV6-4,TRBD1,TRBJ1-2,TGTGCCAGCAGTGACACCGGGACAGGGGGCTTTGGCTACACCTTC,CASSDTGTGGFGYTF
-,TRBV6-5,TRBD1,TRBJ2-5,TGTGCCACGTCCCCCTCACAGGGGGCGGGAGAGACCCAGTACTTC,CATSPSQGAGETQYF
few,TRBV4-1,-,TRBJ2-5,TGCGCCAGCAGCCAAGGGGTGGTAGAGACCCAGTACTTC,CASSQGVVETQYF
-,TRBV7-3,TRBD1,TRBJ2-5,TGTGCCAGCAGCTTAAATGGGGCAGGGGGCACAGAGACCCAGTACTTC,CASSLNGAGGTETQYF
-,TRBV6-5,-,TRBJ2-7,TGTGCCAGCAGTTACTCGCAGGGGCAAGCCTACGAGCAGTACTTC,CASSYSQGQAYEQYF
-,TRBV18,TRBD1,TRBJ1-4,TGTGCCAGCTCACTTGCCCAGGGGGCCTCAAATGAAAAACTGTTTTTT,CASSLAQGASNEKLFF
-,TRBV4-3,TRBD2,TRBJ2-5,TGCGCCAGCAGCCAAGACTCCAGGCGGGGGGCTCAAGAGACCCAGTACTTC,CASSQDSRRGAQETQYF
-,TRBV28,-,TRBJ1-4,TGTGCCATCAGGACCGAGGGTAATGAAAAACTGTTTTTT,CAIRTEGNEKLFF
-,TRBV27,-,TRBJ1-2,TGTGCCAGCCGAGGTTATGGGGGAGGCTACACCTTC,CASRGYGGGYTF
-,TRBV15,-,TRBJ2-5,TGTGCCACCAGCCTCCAATTACAGGGGGGGGAGACCCAGTACTTC,CATSLQLQGGETQYF
few,TRBV7-2,TRBD2,TRBJ2-1,TGTGCCAGCAGATCAGGAAGGGAGGGGAGTGAGCAGTTCTTC,CASRSGREGSEQFF
few,TRBV24-1,TRBD2,TRBJ2-2,TGTGCCACCAGTGATTTGAATAGCGGGGGGCCCACCGGGGAGCTGTTTTTT,CATSDLNSGGPTGELFF
-,TRBV15,TRBD2,TRBJ2-4,TGTGCCACCAGCAGAGCTACTAGCGGGCAGGAAAACATTCAGTACTTC,CATSRATSGQENIQYF